One and the same sample provided the 32 T cell receptor beta chains below, sequenced in a study of PD-1 blockade in classical Hodgkin lymphoma. As to time point: cycle 4 day 1 (C4D1), after six to seven weeks of nivolumab. Following autologous stem cell transplantation, relapse occurred in every patient, and exposure to brentuximab vedotin varied. Sequencing used immunoSEQ multiplex PCR; TCRdb keeps in-frame clones, though not all of them. There are more than 75,000 clones in the sample; about 92% occur only once, and roughly 2% lies in the top ten. The sample consisted of peripheral blood mononuclear cells (PBMCs), taken before the fourth cycle of nivolumab. The origin of the receptors is a human donor with classical Hodgkin lymphoma.

This sequence joins TRBV5-5 and TRBJ2-2; TRBD2 matches 7 bases. The junction had 11 bases not matched to a gene; V was cut back by 4 bases and J by 5 bases. The CDR3 is 16 amino acids. Looked up from germline, CDR1 is SGHKS and CDR2 is YYEKEE (reference sequence). The CDR3 DNA reads as TGTGCCAGCAGCAAAGCGGGGCGTAGGGCAACCGGGGAGCTGTTTTTT. Its protein product is CASSKAGRRATGELFF. Using reference TRBV5-5 and TRBJ2-2 for the parts outside the CDR3, the full variable domain is DAGVTQSPTHLIKTRGQQVTLRCSPISGHKSVSWYQQVLGQGPQFIFQYYEKEERGRGNFPDRFSARQFPNYSSELNVNALLLGDSALYLCASSKAGRRATGELFFGEGSRLTVL.

This sequence joins TRBV5-1 and TRBJ2-1, with 8 bases matching TRBD1. Germline V lookup: CDR1 SGHRS, CDR2 YFSETQ. This CDR3 spans 14 amino acids. V was clipped by 1 base and J by 9 bases; unmatched bases: 6. CDR3 sequence: CASSLSPGGAEQFF. The CDR3 nucleotides read TGCGCCAGCAGCTTGTCCCCAGGGGGCGCTGAGCAGTTCTTC.

The rearrangement joins TRBV7-9 to TRBJ1-1; D gene unclear. There are 14 residues in the CDR3. Trimming took 3 bases from V and 4 from J, leaving 12 bases between them. The germline V gene has CDR1 SEHNR and CDR2 FQNEAQ (reference sequence). CDR3 sequence (DNA): TGTGCCAGCAGCTTGGCGGAAGGCGGCACTGAAGCTTTCTTT. This sequence encodes CASSLAEGGTEAFF.

The chain is built from TRBV29-1 and TRBJ1-1; 7 bases match TRBD1. The CDR3 length is 14 residues. CDR1 and CDR2 (germline): SQVTM, ANQGSEA. Trimming at V came to 7 bases and at J to 3 bases, leaving 11 bases not matched to a gene. CDR3 region: CSAGRQGLDTEAFF. The CDR3 coding sequence is TGCAGCGCTGGGAGACAGGGTTTGGACACTGAAGCTTTCTTT.

The DNA for the CDR3 is TGTGCCAGCAGTTACCAGACAGGGGTCAATCAGCCCCAGCATTTT. It yields the protein CASSYQTGVNQPQHF. The V gene is TRBV6-6, the J gene TRBJ1-5; 8 nucleotides align to TRBD1. Germline trimming cut 2 bases from V and 3 bases from J; bases unmatched to any gene: 3. The CDR3 is 15 residues long. Per the germline V gene, CDR1 is MNHNY and CDR2 is SVGAGI (reference sequence).

The chain is built from TRBV10-3 and TRBJ1-5; D is ambiguous. The CDR3 is made up of 13 amino acids. The germline gives CDR1 ENHRY, CDR2 SYGVKD. The V gene lost 9 bases and the J gene lost 0 bases, with 9 bases spanning the gap. The CDR3 loop is CAISWDSNQPQHF. As DNA, the CDR3 is TGTGCCATAAGCTGGGATAGCAATCAGCCCCAGCATTTT.

The chain recombines TRBV7-6 with TRBJ2-6, with D possibly TRBD1 on 6 matching bases. Germline V gene data show CDR1 as SGHVS and CDR2 as FNYEAQ. The CDR3 sequence is 16 residues long. With 3 bases removed from V and 0 bases from J, the gap between germline ends came to 9 bases. The CDR3 DNA reads TGTGCCAGCAGCTTTTCACAGGGCTCTGGGGCCAACGTCCTGACTTTC. The encoded protein is CASSFSQGSGANVLTF.

Regarding this clone: A junction end diverges from the germline sequence, so it may reflect a read error. V usage is TRBV4-1 and J usage is TRBJ1-5; TRBD1 matches at 9 bases. CDR1 is MGHRA and CDR2 is YSYEKL in the germline V gene. This CDR3 spans 13 amino acids. The CDR3 nucleotides are TGCGCCAGCAGCCAAGAGGTATGGGACAGGGCGAATTTT. Residues: CASSQEVWDRANF.

The genes are TRBV27 and TRBJ2-1; D is undetermined. V lost 0 bases and J lost 2, with 8 bases in between. The CDR3 runs 15 residues. CDR1 and CDR2 from the germline V gene are MNHEY and SMNVEV (reference sequence). In DNA, the CDR3 is TGTGCCAGCAGTTTATCGGGTACAGCCTACAATGAGCAGTTCTTC. This translates into CASSLSGTAYNEQFF.

This clone was counted once. The chain has TRBV2 and TRBJ2-7, with a weak D call TRBD1 (6 bases). Germline V CDR1 and CDR2: SNHLY, FYNNEI. This CDR3 has 13 amino acids. The V end lost 8 bases, the J end lost 3 bases, and 14 bases lay between the germline ends. CDR3 sequence (DNA): TGTGCCAGCCAACCGAACAGGGTCTACGAGCAGTACTTC. Translated: CASQPNRVYEQYF.

This clone was recorded once. The CDR3 loop is CATKGLLNTEAFF. The CDR3 nucleotides read TGTGCCACAAAAGGGCTTCTGAACACTGAAGCTTTCTTT. This chain connects TRBV18 to TRBJ1-1; D remains ambiguous. Germline-derived CDR1 and CDR2 are KGHSH and LQKENI. Trimming stripped 10 bases from V and 0 bases from J, with 12 bases between. This CDR3 has 13 residues. Full variable domain (remainder filled in from reference TRBV18 and TRBJ1-1): NAGVMQNPRHLVRRRGQEARLRCSPMKGHSHVYWYRQLPEEGLKFMVYLQKENIIDESGMPKERFSAEFPKEGPSILRIQQVVRGDSAAYFCATKGLLNTEAFFGQGTRLTVV.

The V gene is TRBV10-3, the J gene TRBJ2-7; D possibly corresponds to TRBD1 (6 bases). Germline V gives CDR1 ENHRY, CDR2 SYGVKD. V lost 2 bases and J lost 2, with 25 bases in between. The CDR3 length is 19 residues. This chain's CDR3 is CAISEGQKTTPADPYEQYF. The CDR3 nucleotides are TGTGCCATCAGTGAGGGACAGAAGACAACACCTGCGGATCCCTACGAGCAGTACTTC.

The gene calls are TRBV7-6 and TRBJ1-1; the D gene is possibly TRBD1 (6 bases). Germline V gene lookup returns CDR1 SGHVS and CDR2 FNYEAQ. The ends were cut back, 1 base at V and 4 bases at J, with 13 bases in the middle. This CDR3 is 15 amino acids long. In nucleotides, the CDR3 is TGTGCCAGCAGCTTAGGGTGGCAGGGGACCACTGAAGCTTTCTTT. Protein sequence: CASSLGWQGTTEAFF.

The chain carries TRBV18 and TRBJ2-1; 7 bases are shared with TRBD1. The CDR3 has 17 residues. Germline V gives CDR1 KGHSH, CDR2 LQKENI. With V trimmed by 1 base and J by 7 bases, 13 bases remained unmatched. The CDR3 nucleotides read TGTGCCAGCTCACCACTCGCTGTAGGGGGCGGTCGAAATGAGCAGTTCTTC. Translating gives CASSPLAVGGGRNEQFF.

This clone was seen a handful of times. This sequence joins TRBV18 and TRBJ1-2; D is perhaps TRBD1 (6 bases). V lost 2 bases and J 8 bases, leaving 9 bases between the germline ends. The CDR3 spans 12 residues. Germline assignment: CDR1 KGHSH and CDR2 LQKENI. The CDR3 DNA sequence: TGTGCCAGCTCACCAGGGGGCGGCGGCTACACCTTC. Its protein is CASSPGGGGYTF.

The rearrangement links TRBV4-1 to TRBJ2-7; 9 bases are a match to TRBD1. Germline V gene lookup returns CDR1 MGHRA and CDR2 YSYEKL. Trimming took 6 bases from V and 4 from J; bases not matched to a gene: 10. This CDR3 is 15 amino acids long. CDR3 loop: CASRQLGQGKYEQYF. The CDR3 region has the DNA TGCGCCAGCAGACAACTCGGACAGGGGAAATACGAGCAGTACTTC.

The chain couples TRBV28 to TRBJ1-4, with a weak D call TRBD1 (5 bases). Germline V gene data show CDR1 as MDHEN and CDR2 as SYDVKM. The CDR3 totals 14 residues. Between the trimmed V and J ends, which lost 8 bases and 6 bases, there was a span of 16 bases. The CDR3 here is CASLHSQGDEKLFF. The CDR3 DNA follows: TGTGCCAGCCTCCACAGTCAAGGGGATGAAAAACTGTTTTTT.

This chain connects TRBV19 to TRBJ1-2; no clear D gene. CDR3 length: 16 amino acids. Trimming left V 7 bases short and J 6 bases short, with 24 bases between. CDR1 is LNHDA and CDR2 is SQIVND in the germline V gene (reference sequence). CDR3 residues: CASTQSSYGLLDGYTF. DNA for the CDR3: TGTGCCAGTACCCAATCGAGCTACGGCCTTTTAGATGGCTACACCTTC.

The V call is TRBV7-9, the J call TRBJ1-2; D is ambiguous. This CDR3 is built from 11 residues. Per the germline V gene, CDR1 is SEHNR and CDR2 is FQNEAQ (reference sequence). V was shortened by 2 bases and J by 5 bases, with 3 bases between the two germline ends. CDR3: CASSLQYGYTF. The DNA of the CDR3 is TGTGCCAGCAGCTTACAGTATGGCTACACCTTC.

With regard to this clone: One end of the junction varies from germline; a read error may be responsible. V is TRBV5-6 and J is TRBJ1-2; 8 nucleotides agree with TRBD1. The CDR3 has 15 residues. Germline CDR1 reads SGHDT; CDR2 reads YYEEEE. In DNA form, the CDR3 reads TGTGCCGGCAGCTTTCAGGGGGCGCTTCTCTATGGCTACACCTTC. Protein product: CAGSFQGALLYGYTF.

The chain uses TRBV6-5 and TRBJ1-4; 7 bases agree with TRBD1. Germline V lookup: CDR1 MNHEY, CDR2 SVGAGI. The V and J ends lost 4 bases and 6 bases, in that order; junction bases with no gene match: 8. The CDR3 length is 15 residues. DNA of the CDR3: TGTGCCAGCAGTTCAACAGGGGAAGCGCATGAAAAACTGTTTTTT. Amino acids: CASSSTGEAHEKLFF.

The chain is built from TRBV7-3 and TRBJ2-3; D not resolved. The V and J ends lost 3 bases and 3 bases respectively, with 10 bases between them. The germline V gene encodes CDR1 SGHTA and CDR2 FQGTGA. The CDR3 spans 14 residues. The CDR3 protein is CASSFLGRTDTQYF. The DNA for the CDR3 is TGTGCCAGCAGCTTTCTGGGAAGGACAGATACGCAGTATTTT.

The genes are TRBV27 and TRBJ1-2, with a tentative D call TRBD1 (6 bases). The CDR3 totals 13 residues. Germline CDR1 MNHEY, CDR2 SMNVEV (reference sequence). V shed 4 bases and J shed 7 bases, with 13 bases lying between them. CDR3 nucleotide sequence: TGTGCCAGCAGTTCAACAGGGACTGGTGGCTACACCTTC. Translating gives CASSSTGTGGYTF.

This clone was found once. V usage is TRBV27 and J usage is TRBJ1-2; 9 bases fit TRBD1. Germline V gene lookup returns CDR1 MNHEY and CDR2 SMNVEV (reference sequence). This CDR3 contains 13 residues. Unmatched junction bases numbered 4, after V lost 3 bases and J lost 8 bases. The CDR3 is CASSLGQGMGYTF. Written as DNA, the CDR3 is TGTGCCAGCAGTTTGGGACAGGGAATGGGCTACACCTTC.

The chain couples TRBV28 to TRBJ2-1; 7 bases match TRBD2. This CDR3 is built from 12 residues. Germline CDR1 and CDR2: MDHEN and SYDVKM. J gave up 8 bases and V 6 bases, and 4 bases lay outside the gene matches. For the CDR3, the DNA is TGTGCCAGCAGCCTGCTAGCGGATGAGCAGTTCTTC. It is translated as CASSLLADEQFF.

This clone was recorded once. The rearrangement uses TRBV5-1 and TRBJ2-7, with TRBD1 matching 9 bases. V was pared by 3 bases and J by 5 bases, with 6 bases of the junction left unmatched. Germline V gene data show CDR1 as SGHRS and CDR2 as YFSETQ. The CDR3 length is 14 residues. This CDR3 is CASSSRTGANEQYF. The CDR3 DNA reads TGCGCCAGCAGCTCCCGGACAGGGGCCAACGAGCAGTACTTC.

The genes are TRBV21-1 and TRBJ2-1; the D call in the table, TRBD2, was not verified against the DNA. TRBV21-1 corresponds to a pseudogene. The CDR3 spans 20 residues. The CDR3 DNA is TGTGCCAGCAGCCACACACCTTTGAGACTAGCGGGAATACATCACAATGAGCAGTTCTTC. Residues: CASSHTPLRLAGIHHNEQFF.

V is TRBV27 and J is TRBJ1-5; 9 nucleotides align to TRBD1. The CDR3 has 17 residues. The germline V gene has CDR1 MNHEY and CDR2 SMNVEV (reference sequence). Trimming cost V 2 bases and J 7 bases; bases outside gene matches: 12. The CDR3 spells CASSLTPLGQGQQPQHF. CDR3 nucleotides: TGTGCCAGCAGTTTAACTCCCCTGGGACAGGGACAGCAGCCCCAGCATTTT.

The CDR3 nucleotides read TGTGCCAGCAGCTTACTTGGCAGGGGGCTTAGGAACACTGAAGCTTTCTTT. It is translated as CASSLLGRGLRNTEAFF. V usage is TRBV7-2 and J usage is TRBJ1-1, with 8 bases aligning to TRBD1. The V gene's germline CDR1 is SGHTA and CDR2 FQGNSA. This CDR3 has 17 residues. V lost 2 bases and J lost 1; bases outside the gene matches: 9.

The V gene is TRBV19, the J gene TRBJ2-2, with D possibly TRBD2 on 6 matching bases. V was shortened by 8 bases and J by 2 bases, with 15 bases between the two germline ends. CDR1 LNHDA and CDR2 SQIVND come from the germline V gene (reference sequence). The CDR3 is made up of 15 amino acids. CDR3: CASREGSGNTGELFF. CDR3 nucleotide sequence: TGTGCCAGTCGGGAAGGTAGCGGTAACACCGGGGAGCTGTTTTTT.

This chain links TRBV5-4 with TRBJ2-3; the D gene is possibly TRBD1 (6 bases). V was shortened by 0 bases and J by 3 bases, with 8 bases between the two germline ends. Germline V lookup: CDR1 SGHNT, CDR2 YYREEE (reference sequence). The CDR3 has 14 residues. CDR3 sequence: CASSLDRETDTQYF. CDR3 DNA sequence: TGTGCCAGCAGCTTGGACAGGGAAACAGATACGCAGTATTTT.

The rearrangement uses TRBV28 and TRBJ2-7, with TRBD2 identical over 10 bases. This CDR3 has 13 amino acids. Germline trimming cut 2 bases from V and 6 bases from J; bases unmatched to any gene: 1. Germline values: CDR1 MDHEN, CDR2 SYDVKM. The CDR3: CASSLRLAGEQYF. In DNA form, the CDR3 reads TGTGCCAGCAGTTTAAGACTAGCGGGCGAGCAGTACTTC.